The clone carrying this TCR beta chain has just a few counts. This CDR3 is 15 amino acids long. In germline, CDR1 is MDHEN, CDR2 SYDVKM. The V and J ends lost 3 bases and 8 bases, in that order; junction bases with no gene match: 9. How the authors handled the data: Reference gene primer amplification gave estimated nucleated cell counts. TCRdb keeps only in-frame clones here, not all; method: immunoSEQ multiplex PCR. The DNA gave D and trimming, while V, J and clone size come from that table. The table records about 140,000 clones, around nine tenths of them present only once. The data were obtained in a study of blood T cell repertoires in COVID-19. As for the study in general: The origin of the acute and convalescent COVID-19 samples was the United States, Italy and Spain. T cells, B-cell-depleted T cells, or PBMCs provided the cDNA or gDNA that served as material.

V usage is TRBV28 and J usage is TRBJ1-4, with 7 bases matching TRBD1. Sequencing used peripheral blood. This TCR was sampled from a human donor in a cohort sampled during active COVID-19. CDR3 in amino acids: CASSFPEGAGEKLFF. In nucleotides, the CDR3 is TGTGCCAGCAGTTTCCCGGAGGGGGCGGGGGAAAAACTGTTTTTT.